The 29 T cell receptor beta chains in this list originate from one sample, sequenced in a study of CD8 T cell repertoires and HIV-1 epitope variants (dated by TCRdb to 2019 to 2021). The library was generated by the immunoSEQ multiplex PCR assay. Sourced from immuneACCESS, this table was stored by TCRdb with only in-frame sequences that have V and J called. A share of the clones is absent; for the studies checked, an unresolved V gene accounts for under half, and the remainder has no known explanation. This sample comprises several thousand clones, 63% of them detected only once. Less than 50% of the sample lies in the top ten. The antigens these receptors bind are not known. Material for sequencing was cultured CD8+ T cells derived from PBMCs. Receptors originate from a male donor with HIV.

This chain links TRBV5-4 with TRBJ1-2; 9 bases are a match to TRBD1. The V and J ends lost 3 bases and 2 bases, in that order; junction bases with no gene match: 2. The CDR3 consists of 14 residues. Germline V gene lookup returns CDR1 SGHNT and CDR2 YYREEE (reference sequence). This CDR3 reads CASSSGTGNYGYTF. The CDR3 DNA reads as TGTGCCAGCAGCTCGGGGACAGGGAACTATGGCTACACCTTC.

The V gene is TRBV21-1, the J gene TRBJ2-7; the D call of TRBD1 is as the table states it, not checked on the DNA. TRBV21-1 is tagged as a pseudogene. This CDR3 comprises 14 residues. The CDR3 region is CASSSDRRSYEQYF. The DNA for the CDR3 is TGTGCCAGCAGCAGCGACAGGAGAAGCTACGAGCAGTACTTC.

The CDR3 DNA sequence: TGTGCCAGCAGCCTGACAGGGTCATTTACCTACGAGCAGTACTTC. It is translated as CASSLTGSFTYEQYF. The V call is TRBV6-1, the J call TRBJ2-7, with 7 bases that match TRBD1. The CDR3 spans 15 residues. Unmatched junction bases numbered 10, after V lost 6 bases and J lost 2 bases. The germline gives CDR1 MNHNS, CDR2 SASEGT.

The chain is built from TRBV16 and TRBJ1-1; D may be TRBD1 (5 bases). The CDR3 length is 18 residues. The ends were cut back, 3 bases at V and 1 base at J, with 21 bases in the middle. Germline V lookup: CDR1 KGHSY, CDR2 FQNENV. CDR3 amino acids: CASSQGLWTTSQNTEAFF. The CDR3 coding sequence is TGTGCCAGCAGCCAGGGTCTTTGGACAACTAGCCAGAACACTGAAGCTTTCTTT.

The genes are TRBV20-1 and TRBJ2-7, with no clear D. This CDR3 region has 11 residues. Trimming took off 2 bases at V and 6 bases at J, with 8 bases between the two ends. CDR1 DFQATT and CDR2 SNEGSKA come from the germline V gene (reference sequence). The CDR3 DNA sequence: TGCAGTGCTAGACTGACAAGCGAGCAGTACTTC. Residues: CSARLTSEQYF.

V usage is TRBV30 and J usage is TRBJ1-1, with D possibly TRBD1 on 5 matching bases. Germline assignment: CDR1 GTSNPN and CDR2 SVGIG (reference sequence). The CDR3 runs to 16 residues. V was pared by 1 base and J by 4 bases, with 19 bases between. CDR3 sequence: CAWSGWGSLSGTEAFF. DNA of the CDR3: TGTGCCTGGAGTGGATGGGGGAGCTTGTCTGGCACTGAAGCTTTCTTT.

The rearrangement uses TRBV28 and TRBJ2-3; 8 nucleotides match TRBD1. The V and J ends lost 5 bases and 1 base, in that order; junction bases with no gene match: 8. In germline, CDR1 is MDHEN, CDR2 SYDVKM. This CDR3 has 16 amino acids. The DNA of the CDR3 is TGTGCCAGCAGTCCCGGATTACAGGGGGGCACAGATACGCAGTATTTT. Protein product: CASSPGLQGGTDTQYF.

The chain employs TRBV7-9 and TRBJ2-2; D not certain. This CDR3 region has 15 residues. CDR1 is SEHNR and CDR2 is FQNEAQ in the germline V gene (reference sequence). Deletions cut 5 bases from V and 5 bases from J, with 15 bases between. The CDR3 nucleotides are TGTGCCAGCAGCCCACCTAGGGCCCCTACCGGGGAGCTGTTTTTT. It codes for CASSPPRAPTGELFF.

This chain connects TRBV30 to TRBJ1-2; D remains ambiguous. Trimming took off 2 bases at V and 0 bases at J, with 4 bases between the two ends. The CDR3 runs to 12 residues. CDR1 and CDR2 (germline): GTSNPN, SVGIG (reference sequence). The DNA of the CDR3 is TGTGCCTGGAGTAGGGCTAACTATGGCTACACCTTC. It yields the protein CAWSRANYGYTF. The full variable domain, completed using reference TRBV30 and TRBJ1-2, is SQTIHQWPATLVQPVGSPLSLECTVEGTSNPNLYWYRQAAGRGLQLLFYSVGIGQISSEVPQNLSASRPQDRQFILSSKKLLLSDSGFYLCAWSRANYGYTFGSGTRLTVV.

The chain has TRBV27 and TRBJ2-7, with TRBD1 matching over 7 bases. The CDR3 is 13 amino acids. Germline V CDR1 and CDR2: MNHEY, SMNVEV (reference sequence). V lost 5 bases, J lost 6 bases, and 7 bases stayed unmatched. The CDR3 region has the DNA TGTGCCAGCAGTGGATCGACAGGGATCGAGCAGTACTTC. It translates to CASSGSTGIEQYF.

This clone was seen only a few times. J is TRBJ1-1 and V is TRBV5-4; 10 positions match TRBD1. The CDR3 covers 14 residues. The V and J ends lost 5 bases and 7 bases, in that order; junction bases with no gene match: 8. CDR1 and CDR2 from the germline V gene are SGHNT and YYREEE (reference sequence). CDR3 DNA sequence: TGTGCCAGCAGGGTAGACAGGGGGCAAGGTGAAGCTTTCTTT. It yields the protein CASRVDRGQGEAFF.

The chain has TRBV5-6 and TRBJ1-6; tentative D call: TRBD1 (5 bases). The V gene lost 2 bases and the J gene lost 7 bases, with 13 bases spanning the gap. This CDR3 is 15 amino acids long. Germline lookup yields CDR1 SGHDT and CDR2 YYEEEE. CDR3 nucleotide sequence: TGTGCCAGCAGCTTCCTCCAGGGCGTGAATTCACCCCTCCACTTT. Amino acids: CASSFLQGVNSPLHF.

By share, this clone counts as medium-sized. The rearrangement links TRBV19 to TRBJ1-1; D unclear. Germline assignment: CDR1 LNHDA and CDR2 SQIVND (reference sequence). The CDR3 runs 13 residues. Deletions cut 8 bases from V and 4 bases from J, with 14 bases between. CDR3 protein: CASASGGITEAFF. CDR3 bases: TGTGCCAGTGCGTCGGGAGGGATCACTGAAGCTTTCTTT.

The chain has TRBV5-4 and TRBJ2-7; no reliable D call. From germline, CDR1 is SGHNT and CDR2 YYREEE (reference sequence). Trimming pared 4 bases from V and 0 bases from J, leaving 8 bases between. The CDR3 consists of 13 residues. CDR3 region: CASSPFGSYEQYF. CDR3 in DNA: TGTGCCAGCAGCCCCTTCGGCTCCTACGAGCAGTACTTC.

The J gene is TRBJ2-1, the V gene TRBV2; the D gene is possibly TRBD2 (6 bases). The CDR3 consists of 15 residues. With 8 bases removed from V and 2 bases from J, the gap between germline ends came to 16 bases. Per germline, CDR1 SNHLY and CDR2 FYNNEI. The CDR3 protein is CASPRTGEAYNEQFF. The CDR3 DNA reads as TGTGCCAGCCCCCGGACGGGGGAGGCCTACAATGAGCAGTTCTTC.

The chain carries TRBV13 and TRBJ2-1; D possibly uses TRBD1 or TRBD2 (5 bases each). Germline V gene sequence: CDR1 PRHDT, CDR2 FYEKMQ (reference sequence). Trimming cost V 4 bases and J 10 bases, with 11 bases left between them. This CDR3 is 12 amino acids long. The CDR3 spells CASSSGTGEQFF. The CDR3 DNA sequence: TGTGCCAGCAGCTCCGGGACGGGGGAGCAGTTCTTC.

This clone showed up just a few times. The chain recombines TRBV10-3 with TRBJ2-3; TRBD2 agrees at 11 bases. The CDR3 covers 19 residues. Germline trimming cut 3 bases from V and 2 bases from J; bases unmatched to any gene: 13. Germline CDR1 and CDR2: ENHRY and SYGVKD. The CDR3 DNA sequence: TGTGCCATCAGTGATCTCTTTAGCGGGAGGGAAGAATCCACAGATACGCAGTATTTT. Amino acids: CAISDLFSGREESTDTQYF.

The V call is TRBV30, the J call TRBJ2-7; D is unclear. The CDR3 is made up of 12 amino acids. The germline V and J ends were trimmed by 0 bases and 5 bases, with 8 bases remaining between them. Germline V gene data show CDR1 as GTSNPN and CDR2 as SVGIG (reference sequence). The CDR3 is CAWSVSWDEQYF. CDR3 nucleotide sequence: TGTGCCTGGAGTGTTTCTTGGGACGAGCAGTACTTC.

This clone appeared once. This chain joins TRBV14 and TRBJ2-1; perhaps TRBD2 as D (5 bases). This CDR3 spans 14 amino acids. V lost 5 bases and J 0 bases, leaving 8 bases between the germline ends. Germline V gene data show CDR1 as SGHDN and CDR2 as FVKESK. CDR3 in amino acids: CASSSGYSYNEQFF. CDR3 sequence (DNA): TGTGCCAGCAGCTCGGGGTACTCCTACAATGAGCAGTTCTTC.

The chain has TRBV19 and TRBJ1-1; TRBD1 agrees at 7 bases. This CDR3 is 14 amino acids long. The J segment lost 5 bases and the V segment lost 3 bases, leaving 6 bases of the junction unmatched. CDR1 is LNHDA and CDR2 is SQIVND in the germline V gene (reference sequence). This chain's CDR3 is CASSIPPGGTEAFF. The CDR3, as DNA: TGTGCCAGTAGTATCCCCCCAGGGGGGACTGAAGCTTTCTTT. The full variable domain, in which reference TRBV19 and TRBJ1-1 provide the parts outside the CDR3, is DGGITQSPKYLFRKEGQNVTLSCEQNLNHDAMYWYRQDPGQGLRLIYYSQIVNDFQKGDIAEGYSVSREKKESFPLTVTSAQKNPTAFYLCASSIPPGGTEAFFGQGTRLTVV.

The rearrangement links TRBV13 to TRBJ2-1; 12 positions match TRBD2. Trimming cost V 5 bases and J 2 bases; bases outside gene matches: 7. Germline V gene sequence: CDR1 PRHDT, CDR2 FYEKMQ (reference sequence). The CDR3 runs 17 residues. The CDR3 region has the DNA TGTGCCAGCAGCCCGCGGACTAGCGGGAAACCCTACAATGAGCAGTTCTTC. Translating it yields CASSPRTSGKPYNEQFF.

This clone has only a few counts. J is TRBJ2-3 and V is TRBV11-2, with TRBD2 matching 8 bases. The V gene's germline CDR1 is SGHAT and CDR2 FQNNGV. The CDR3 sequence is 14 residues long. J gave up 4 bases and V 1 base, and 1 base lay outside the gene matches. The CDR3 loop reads CASSLAGGADTQYF. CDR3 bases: TGTGCCAGCAGCTTAGCGGGAGGGGCAGATACGCAGTATTTT.

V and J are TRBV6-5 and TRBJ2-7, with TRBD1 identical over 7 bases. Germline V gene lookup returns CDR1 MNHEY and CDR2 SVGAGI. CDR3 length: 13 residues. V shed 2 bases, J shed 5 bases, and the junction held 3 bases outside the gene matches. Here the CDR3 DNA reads TGTGCCAGCAGTTACCAGGGGGTGAACGAGCAGTACTTC. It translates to CASSYQGVNEQYF.

The CDR3 DNA is TGTGCCAGCAGTTACGTTGCTAGCGGAAGGGATACGCAGTATTTT. This sequence encodes CASSYVASGRDTQYF. This chain links TRBV6-5 with TRBJ2-3; 7 bases fit TRBD2. In germline, CDR1 is MNHEY, CDR2 SVGAGI. Unmatched junction bases numbered 8, after V lost 2 bases and J lost 6 bases. The CDR3 spans 15 residues.

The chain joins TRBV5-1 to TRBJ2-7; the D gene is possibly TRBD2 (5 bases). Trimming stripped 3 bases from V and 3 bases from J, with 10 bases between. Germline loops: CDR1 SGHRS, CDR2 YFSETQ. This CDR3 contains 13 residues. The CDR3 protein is CASSSGLNYEQYF. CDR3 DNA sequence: TGCGCCAGCAGCTCCGGACTCAACTACGAGCAGTACTTC.

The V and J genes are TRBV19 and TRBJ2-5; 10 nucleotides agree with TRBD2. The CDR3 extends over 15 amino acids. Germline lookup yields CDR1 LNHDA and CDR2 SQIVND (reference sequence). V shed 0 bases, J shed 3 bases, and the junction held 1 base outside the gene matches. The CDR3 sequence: CASSIDGTSEETQYF. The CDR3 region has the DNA TGTGCCAGTAGTATAGACGGGACTAGCGAAGAGACCCAGTACTTC.

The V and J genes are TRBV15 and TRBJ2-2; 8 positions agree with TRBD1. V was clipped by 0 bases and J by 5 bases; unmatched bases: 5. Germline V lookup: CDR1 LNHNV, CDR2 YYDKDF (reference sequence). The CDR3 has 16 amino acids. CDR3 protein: CATSRDPDRETGELFF. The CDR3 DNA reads TGTGCCACCAGCAGAGATCCGGACAGGGAAACCGGGGAGCTGTTTTTT.

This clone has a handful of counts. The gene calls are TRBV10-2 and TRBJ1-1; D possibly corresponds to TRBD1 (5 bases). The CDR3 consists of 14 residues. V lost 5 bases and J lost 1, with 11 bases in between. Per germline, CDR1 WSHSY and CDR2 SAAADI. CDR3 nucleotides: TGCGCCAGCAGTACTGGACAAGCGAACACTGAAGCTTTCTTT. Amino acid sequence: CASSTGQANTEAFF.

In DNA form, the CDR3 reads TGTGCCAGCAGCTTAGCGGGACAGGGCTCCTACAATGAGCAGTTCTTC. This translates into CASSLAGQGSYNEQFF. V gene TRBV7-9 combines with J gene TRBJ2-1; 9 bases are shared with TRBD1. Trimming cost V 0 bases and J 0 bases; bases outside gene matches: 0. Per the germline V gene, CDR1 is SEHNR and CDR2 is FQNEAQ (reference sequence). There are 16 residues in the CDR3.